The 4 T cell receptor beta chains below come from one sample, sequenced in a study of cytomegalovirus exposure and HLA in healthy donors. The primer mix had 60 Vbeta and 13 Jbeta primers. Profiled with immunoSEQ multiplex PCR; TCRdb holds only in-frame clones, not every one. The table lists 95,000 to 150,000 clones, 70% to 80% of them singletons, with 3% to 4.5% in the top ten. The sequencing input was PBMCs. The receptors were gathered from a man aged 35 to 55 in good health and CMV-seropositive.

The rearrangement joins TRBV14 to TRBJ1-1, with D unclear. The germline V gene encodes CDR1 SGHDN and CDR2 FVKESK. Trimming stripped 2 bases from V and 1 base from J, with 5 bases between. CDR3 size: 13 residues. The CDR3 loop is CASSQNRNTEAFF. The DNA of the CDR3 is TGTGCCAGCAGCCAAAACAGGAACACTGAAGCTTTCTTT.

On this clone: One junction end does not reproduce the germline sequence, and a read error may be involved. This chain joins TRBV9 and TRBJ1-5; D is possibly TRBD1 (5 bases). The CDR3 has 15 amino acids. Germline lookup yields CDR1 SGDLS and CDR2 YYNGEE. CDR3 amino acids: CASSSLGGVDQLQHF. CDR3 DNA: TGTGCCAGCAGCTCCCTTGGGGGGGTCGATCAGCTCCAGCATTTT.

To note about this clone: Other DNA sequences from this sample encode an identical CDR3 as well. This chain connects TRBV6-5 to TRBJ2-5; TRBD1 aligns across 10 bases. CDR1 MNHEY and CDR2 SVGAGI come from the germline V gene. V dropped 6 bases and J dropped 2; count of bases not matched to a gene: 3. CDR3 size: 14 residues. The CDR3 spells CASSPGQGQETQYF. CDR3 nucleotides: TGTGCCAGCAGCCCGGGACAGGGGCAAGAGACCCAGTACTTC.

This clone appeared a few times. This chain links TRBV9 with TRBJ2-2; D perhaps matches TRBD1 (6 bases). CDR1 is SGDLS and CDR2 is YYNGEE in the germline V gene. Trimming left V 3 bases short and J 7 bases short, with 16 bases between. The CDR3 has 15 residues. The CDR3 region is CASSEGRQAGGELFF. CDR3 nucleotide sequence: TGTGCCAGCAGCGAGGGGAGACAGGCTGGCGGGGAGCTGTTTTTT.